This TCR beta chain was retrieved from a study of T cell responses to AZD1222 COVID-19 vaccine. As to this clone: Its antigen is not known.

Study-level findings and limits: Once two AZD1222 doses were given, Spike-specific TCR breadth and depth went up. Regions 160-218 and 743-854 held dominance among vaccine-associated CD4 TCRs, which spanned spike. White British donors predominated, females outnumbered males, and clonal diversity was possibly underestimated. Nearly half of spike-specific TCRs reportedly go after variant regions that carry no mutations.

The trim removed 4 bases at V and 5 bases at J, leaving 7 bases unmatched. This CDR3 region has 15 residues. From germline, CDR1 is SSHAT and CDR2 FNYEAQ (reference sequence). Here immunoSEQ multiplex PCR was the method, and the copy in TCRdb shows in-frame clones only, minus some. The sample records roughly 70,000 clones, 86% being singletons. This TCR derives from an adult in good health. The J gene is TRBJ2-5, the V gene TRBV7-7; TRBD1 matches at 10 bases. The sequences come from peripheral blood, collected on day 0 of AZD1222 vaccination. The chain's CDR3 is CASSSGTGVGETQYF. Written as DNA, the CDR3 is TGTGCCAGCAGCTCCGGGACAGGGGTGGGGGAGACCCAGTACTTC. The full variable domain, its missing parts supplied by reference TRBV7-7 and TRBJ2-5, is GAGVSQSPRYKVTKRGQDVTLRCDPISSHATLYWYQQALGQGPEFLTYFNYEAQPDKSGLPSDRFSAERPEGSISTLTIQRTEQRDSAMYRCASSSGTGVGETQYFGPGTRLLVL.